This TCR beta chain derives from a study of technical replicates of blood from several donors. Only in-frame clones appear in the TCRdb table, and some are missing; sequencing was by immunoSEQ multiplex PCR. The table includes tens of thousands of clones, approximately 94% detected once. Germline lookup yields CDR1 MDHEN and CDR2 SYDVKM. V gave up 7 bases and J gave up 1 base, with 13 bases separating them. The length of the CDR3 is 14 residues. The source material was T cells isolated from PBMCs. V is TRBV28 and J is TRBJ1-1; possible D gene TRBD1, 6 bases. This sequence originates from a human donor in good health. The CDR3: CASTQGQPNTEAFF. CDR3 nucleotide sequence: TGTGCCAGCACCCAAGGACAGCCGAACACTGAAGCTTTCTTT. Supplemented by reference TRBV28 and TRBJ1-1, the full variable domain reads DVKVTQSSRYLVKRTGEKVFLECVQDMDHENMFWYRQDPGLGLRLIYFSYDVKMKEKGDIPEGYSVSREKKERFSLILESASTNQTSMYLCASTQGQPNTEAFFGQGTRLTVV.